This T cell receptor beta chain was recorded in a study of T-cell reconstitution after alpha-beta-depleted transplantation in children. Whole-study results and caveats: It was newly produced T cells that mostly accounted for T-cell counts and diversity one year after transplant.

Preparation of the TCRbeta library involved a method that used unique molecular identifiers. TCRdb processed the PCR reads anew with MiXCR; each CDR3 protein has one entry. Among about 500,000 distinct CDR3 sequences listed, around 10% were seen once. The V gene end was trimmed by 2 bases and the J gene end by 0 bases; junction bases not matched to a gene: 6. The CDR3 totals 16 residues. Germline assignment: CDR1 SEHNR and CDR2 FQNEAQ (reference sequence). About this clonotype itself: The antigen remains undetermined.

Sequencing used PBMCs, mostly from graft donor cells, obtained 180 days after TCRalphabeta/CD19-depleted stem cell transplant. The clonotype comes from a female patient between 2 and 15 years old who had a stem cell transplant for aplastic anemia, so the T cells may come from the graft donor. The J gene is TRBJ1-1, the V gene TRBV7-9; 7 bases fit TRBD1. In DNA form, the CDR3 reads TGTGCCAGCAGCTTAAAAAGGGGGCGCATGAACACTGAAGCTTTCTTT. Translating gives CASSLKRGRMNTEAFF.